Listed below are T cell receptor beta chains from one sample, sequenced in a study of T cell responses to AZD1222 COVID-19 vaccine. Sequencing used immunoSEQ multiplex PCR; TCRdb keeps in-frame clones, though not all of them. Altogether approximately 100,000 clones are present, around 83% being singletons, with the ten largest covering 1.4%. Sequencing was performed on peripheral blood, taken on day 0 of AZD1222 vaccination. These receptors all come from an adult in good health. Each CDR3 is given with its conserved first and last residue. The D gene is left open where the match is weak. Clone size is not always given. Where it is, it says once, few, many or a class for expanded clones.

NA NA TRBJ1-4 TRBV14 CASSQGGARGRLFF TGTGCCAGCAGCCAAGGAGGGGCCCGGGGGAGACTGTTTTTT
NA NA TRBJ2-1 TRBV18 CASSPSSSSYNEQFF TGTGCCAGCTCACCTAGTTCGAGCTCCTACAATGAGCAGTTCTTC
NA NA TRBJ2-5 TRBV5-1 CASSSDGRRETQYF TGCGCCAGCAGCTCCGACGGCAGGAGGGAGACCCAGTACTTC
NA TRBD1 TRBJ1-5 TRBV10-3 CAISEKGTASNQPQHF TGTGCCATCAGTGAGAAGGGGACAGCTAGCAATCAGCCCCAGCATTTT
NA TRBD1 TRBJ2-4 TRBV27 CASSPTGQVAKNIQYF TGTGCCAGCAGTCCGACAGGGCAAGTAGCCAAAAACATTCAGTACTTC
NA NA TRBJ2-1 TRBV24-1 CATSDLVPGAQFF TGTGCCACCAGTGATTTGGTTCCGGGAGCGCAGTTCTTC
NA TRBD1 TRBJ1-1 TRBV25-1 CASSESYSDRVEAFF TGTGCCAGCAGTGAATCCTATTCAGACAGGGTAGAAGCTTTCTTT
NA NA TRBJ1-4 TRBV5-6 CASRGADNEKLFF TGTGCCAGCAGAGGGGCCGATAATGAAAAACTGTTTTTT
NA TRBD2 TRBJ2-5 TRBV28 CASSSNLAGGGETQYF TGTGCCAGCAGCTCGAACTTAGCGGGAGGGGGAGAGACCCAGTACTTC
few NA TRBJ1-1 TRBV9 CASGPRGNTEAFF TGTGCCAGCGGACCTAGGGGGAACACTGAAGCTTTCTTT
NA TRBD1 TRBJ2-7 TRBV7-2 CASSSTGGSAYEQYF TGTGCCAGCAGCTCCACAGGGGGCAGCGCCTACGAGCAGTACTTC
few NA TRBJ2-7 TRBV30 CAWREGVEQYF TGTGCCTGGAGGGAGGGAGTCGAGCAGTACTTC
NA TRBD2 TRBJ2-3 TRBV5-4 CASFFAGGPTDTQYF TGTGCCTCTTTTTTTGCGGGAGGGCCAACAGATACGCAGTATTTT
NA TRBD2 TRBJ2-3 TRBV2 CASSGEGTDTQYF TGTGCCAGCAGTGGGGAGGGAACAGATACGCAGTATTTT
NA NA TRBJ1-6 TRBV6-2/TRBV6-3 CASSPPVSPLHF TGTGCCAGCAGCCCCCCCGTGTCACCCCTCCACTTT
NA NA TRBJ1-3 TRBV7-6 CASSLGQGTGNTIYF TGTGCCAGCAGCTTAGGGCAGGGGACAGGAAACACCATATATTTT
NA NA TRBJ2-3 TRBV7-6 CASSLRQGKDTQYF TGTGCCAGCAGCTTAAGGCAGGGGAAAGATACGCAGTATTTT
NA NA TRBJ1-5 TRBV19 CASSFQGRQPQHF TGTGCCAGTAGTTTCCAGGGACGTCAGCCCCAGCATTTT
NA TRBD1 TRBJ1-3 TRBV7-9 CASSSGTGGNTIYF TGTGCCAGCAGTTCCGGGACAGGGGGGAACACCATATATTTT
once NA TRBJ1-2 TRBV7-2 CASSLESQADYGYTF TGTGCCAGCAGCTTAGAGTCCCAGGCCGACTATGGCTACACCTTC
NA NA TRBJ1-1 TRBV7-2 CASSQYRDTEAFF TGTGCCAGCAGCCAGTACAGGGACACTGAAGCTTTCTTT
NA NA TRBJ1-1 TRBV28 CASRKWSRGNTEAFF TGTGCCAGCAGAAAGTGGAGTCGAGGAAACACTGAAGCTTTCTTT
NA NA TRBJ2-7 TRBV15 CATSRDDDSQYF TGTGCCACCAGCAGAGATGACGACAGTCAGTACTTC
NA NA TRBJ2-7 TRBV12-5 CASGRDLYEQYF TGTGCTAGTGGCCGGGACTTATACGAGCAGTACTTC
NA NA TRBJ1-2 TRBV28 CASSPDPRRYGYTF TGTGCCAGCAGTCCCGATCCACGGAGGTATGGCTACACCTTC
NA NA TRBJ1-5 TRBV19 CASSITAGQGLYLGQPQHF TGTGCCAGTAGTATCACGGCTGGGCAGGGCTTATATCTCGGTCAGCCCCAGCATTTT
NA NA TRBJ1-5 TRBV19 CASSIGVHSNQPQHF TGTGCCAGTAGTATAGGAGTACATAGCAATCAGCCCCAGCATTTT
NA NA TRBJ2-3 TRBV28 CASSLEKGLTDTQYF TGTGCCAGCAGTCTTGAGAAAGGGCTAACAGATACGCAGTATTTT
NA NA TRBJ1-3 TRBV5-5 CASSLRYSGSGNTIYF TGTGCCAGCAGCTTGAGGTATTCAGGGTCTGGAAACACCATATATTTT
NA NA TRBJ2-2 TRBV19 CASSITGAFTGELFF TGTGCCAGTAGTATAACCGGAGCCTTTACCGGGGAGCTGTTTTTT
NA TRBD1 TRBJ2-7 TRBV7-2 CASTSQGVAYEQYF TGTGCCAGCACCTCACAGGGGGTGGCCTACGAGCAGTACTTC
NA TRBD1 TRBJ2-3 TRBV6-4 CASSDTGGGTDTQYF TGTGCCAGCAGTGACACAGGGGGCGGCACAGATACGCAGTATTTT
once NA TRBJ1-3 TRBV12-3/TRBV12-4 CASSYGAGNTIYF TGTGCCAGCAGTTACGGAGCTGGAAACACCATATATTTT
NA NA TRBJ2-1 TRBV12-3/TRBV12-4 CASSQGLNEQFF TGTGCCAGCAGTCAGGGGCTTAATGAGCAGTTCTTC
NA NA TRBJ2-7 TRBV28 CATQGPGSSYEQYF TGTGCCACCCAAGGCCCGGGTAGCTCCTACGAGCAGTACTTC
NA NA TRBJ2-7 TRBV4-3 CASSHRDFPAEQYF TGCGCCAGCAGCCACCGGGACTTCCCCGCCGAGCAGTACTTC
NA NA TRBJ2-7 TRBV4-1 CATRAATTSYEQYF TGCGCCACCCGGGCGGCCACGACCTCCTACGAGCAGTACTTC
few NA TRBJ2-1 TRBV30 CAWSVPPLYNEQFF TGTGCCTGGAGTGTACCCCCCCTTTACAATGAGCAGTTCTTC
NA NA TRBJ2-2 TRBV28 CASSNMHGELFF TGTGCCAGCAGTAATATGCACGGGGAGCTGTTTTTT
NA NA TRBJ1-1 TRBV3-1/TRBV3-2 CASSQGVRTTEAFF TGTGCCAGCAGCCAAGGGGTCCGAACCACTGAAGCTTTCTTT
NA TRBD1 TRBJ2-3 TRBV24-1 CATSDWGDRVTDTQYF TGTGCCACCAGTGATTGGGGGGACAGGGTCACAGATACGCAGTATTTT
once TRBD1 TRBJ2-5 TRBV7-2 CASSSSGGRETQYF TGTGCCAGCAGCTCCTCAGGGGGCCGGGAGACCCAGTACTTC
NA NA TRBJ2-7 TRBV6-6 CASSPSVWSEQYF TGTGCCAGCAGCCCCAGTGTTTGGAGCGAGCAGTACTTC
NA NA TRBJ1-1 TRBV29-1 CSVATDYTEAFF TGCAGCGTTGCGACAGATTACACTGAAGCTTTCTTT
NA NA TRBJ2-1 TRBV6-1 CASSEGTMYNEQFF TGTGCCAGCAGTGAGGGGACGATGTACAATGAGCAGTTCTTC
NA NA TRBJ1-1 TRBV28 CASNNWAEAFF TGTGCCAGCAATAATTGGGCTGAAGCTTTCTTT
NA TRBD1 TRBJ1-1 TRBV29-1 CIGTANTEAFF TGCATCGGGACAGCGAACACTGAAGCTTTCTTT
NA NA TRBJ1-1 TRBV27 CASSYLPTGNTEAFF TGTGCCAGCAGTTACCTCCCGACGGGGAACACTGAAGCTTTCTTT
NA TRBD1 TRBJ1-5 TRBV4-1 CASSQGNRGTYNQPQHF TGCGCCAGCAGCCAAGGAAACAGGGGTACCTACAATCAGCCCCAGCATTTT
NA NA TRBJ2-7 TRBV5-1 CASSFEVGYYEQYF TGCGCCAGCAGCTTTGAAGTCGGGTACTACGAGCAGTACTTC
NA NA TRBJ2-7 TRBV28 CASFGTRYEQYF TGTGCCAGTTTTGGGACAAGGTACGAGCAGTACTTC
NA TRBD2 TRBJ2-1 TRBV6-2/TRBV6-3 CASSTTRTSGSRNNEQFF TGTGCCAGCAGCACTACCCGGACTAGCGGGAGTCGGAACAATGAGCAGTTCTTC